These 20 T cell receptor beta chains were all obtained from the same sample, sequenced in a study of shared clonotypes between healthy human individuals. The protocol was immunoSEQ multiplex PCR, while the TCRdb copy is restricted to in-frame clones and leaves out a portion. The sample gives hundreds of thousands of clones, 95% to 98% of which show up once; approximately 0.057% is in the top ten. The material sequenced was naive CD4+ T cells sorted from blood. Subset indicated: CD45RA+ positively selected. The receptor source for this set is a young woman in good health.

The chain recombines TRBV11-1 with TRBJ2-5, with 11 bases fitting TRBD2. Germline loops: CDR1 SGHAT, CDR2 FQDESV (reference sequence). With V trimmed by 5 bases and J by 4 bases, 9 bases remained unmatched. The CDR3 is 16 residues long. The CDR3 reads CASSLNPGLAGETQYF. The DNA of the CDR3 is TGTGCCAGCAGCCTCAACCCAGGACTAGCGGGAGAGACCCAGTACTTC.

This chain connects TRBV28 to TRBJ1-1; no clear D gene. V lost 6 bases, J lost 3 bases, and 8 bases lay in between. This CDR3 has 12 amino acids. The germline gives CDR1 MDHEN, CDR2 SYDVKM. The CDR3 spells CASRGPHTEAFF. The CDR3 nucleotides read TGTGCCAGCAGGGGCCCGCACACTGAAGCTTTCTTT.

The CDR3 protein is CASSPGTAQETQYF. CDR3 nucleotide sequence: TGTGCCAGCAGCCCAGGGACAGCTCAAGAGACCCAGTACTTC. This sequence joins TRBV11-1 and TRBJ2-5; 7 nucleotides align to TRBD1. The V gene's germline CDR1 is SGHAT and CDR2 FQDESV (reference sequence). This CDR3 is 14 amino acids long. V dropped 5 bases and J dropped 2; count of bases not matched to a gene: 5.

This clone appeared once. The chain couples TRBV15 to TRBJ2-1, with TRBD2 matching over 10 bases. J gave up 8 bases and V 5 bases, and 6 bases lay outside the gene matches. This CDR3 is 14 amino acids long. Per the germline V gene, CDR1 is LNHNV and CDR2 is YYDKDF (reference sequence). CDR3 sequence: CATSETSGFDEQFF. The CDR3 DNA follows: TGTGCCACCAGCGAGACTAGCGGGTTCGATGAGCAGTTCTTC.

The chain uses TRBV28 and TRBJ2-1; TRBD1 matches 12 bases. CDR3 length: 18 residues. Germline-derived CDR1 and CDR2 are MDHEN and SYDVKM. J was trimmed by 3 bases and V by 4 bases; bases with no gene match: 10. The CDR3 DNA reads TGTGCCAGCAGTTCGGGACAGGGGGCTCACGCTTTCTACAATGAGCAGTTCTTC. Its translation is CASSSGQGAHAFYNEQFF. Full variable domain (missing parts from reference TRBV28 and TRBJ2-1): DVKVTQSSRYLVKRTGEKVFLECVQDMDHENMFWYRQDPGLGLRLIYFSYDVKMKEKGDIPEGYSVSREKKERFSLILESASTNQTSMYLCASSSGQGAHAFYNEQFFGPGTRLTVL.

Only one count was recorded for this clone. The genes are TRBV10-3 and TRBJ2-2; D remains ambiguous. Deletions cut 10 bases from V and 4 bases from J, with 10 bases between. The CDR3 length is 12 residues. Germline-derived CDR1 and CDR2 are ENHRY and SYGVKD. The CDR3 loop is CATEYGTGELFF. In DNA form, the CDR3 reads TGTGCCACCGAGTACGGCACCGGGGAGCTGTTTTTT.

This clone was counted once. The gene calls are TRBV28 and TRBJ1-2; a possible D gene is TRBD1 (6 bases). Germline V gene sequence: CDR1 MDHEN, CDR2 SYDVKM. Deletions cut 4 bases from V and 4 bases from J, with 13 bases between. CDR3 length equals 14 residues. The CDR3 loop reads CASSSPGGAYGYTF. CDR3 bases: TGTGCCAGCAGTTCCCCGGGGGGGGCCTATGGCTACACCTTC.

The chain recombines TRBV2 with TRBJ2-7; D unresolved. Germline CDR1 and CDR2: SNHLY and FYNNEI. Trimming took 7 bases from V and 2 from J, leaving 9 bases between them. This CDR3 has 12 amino acids. The CDR3 coding sequence is TGTGCCAGCAACTTCCCCGCCTACGAGCAGTACTTC. This sequence encodes CASNFPAYEQYF. The full variable domain, with the rest looked up from reference TRBV2 and TRBJ2-7, is EPEVTQTPSHQVTQMGQEVILRCVPISNHLYFYWYRQILGQKVEFLVSFYNNEISEKSEIFDDQFSVERPDGSNFTLKIRSTKLEDSAMYFCASNFPAYEQYFGPGTRLTVT.

This clone was seen only once. The CDR3 DNA follows: TGTGCCAGCAGTTCCATCCTCTGGGGGGACATTCAGTACTTC. The encoded protein is CASSSILWGDIQYF. V is TRBV6-5 and J is TRBJ2-4, with D perhaps matching TRBD2 (6 bases). This CDR3 region has 14 residues. The germline V gene has CDR1 MNHEY and CDR2 SVGAGI. V lost 4 bases, J lost 8 bases, and 15 bases lay in between.

V is TRBV7-6 and J is TRBJ2-7; D is undetermined. The germline V and J ends were trimmed by 3 bases and 1 base, with 7 bases remaining between them. In germline, CDR1 is SGHVS, CDR2 FNYEAQ. The CDR3 is 13 residues long. This CDR3 is CASSFGRSYEQYF. The DNA for the CDR3 is TGTGCCAGCAGCTTTGGCAGGTCCTACGAGCAGTACTTC.

This clone was seen only a few times. The chain employs TRBV28 and TRBJ1-1, with no clear D. V was pared by 3 bases and J by 10 bases, with 9 bases between. This CDR3 region has 11 residues. CDR1 is MDHEN and CDR2 is SYDVKM in the germline V gene. CDR3 region: CASSFRERAFF. CDR3 nucleotide sequence: TGTGCCAGCAGTTTCCGGGAAAGAGCTTTCTTT.

As for this clone: In the same sample, other DNA sequences code for this CDR3. The chain uses TRBV5-1 and TRBJ1-3; D call uncertain. V shed 0 bases and J shed 2 bases, with 6 bases lying between them. Per germline, CDR1 SGHRS and CDR2 YFSETQ. CDR3 length equals 14 residues. CDR3 coding DNA: TGCGCCAGCAGCTTGGGCACCGCTGGAAACACCATATATTTT. Translation: CASSLGTAGNTIYF.

As DNA, the CDR3 is TGTGCCAGCAGTTACCGACAGGGGTTGACTGAAGCTTTCTTT. It yields the protein CASSYRQGLTEAFF. This chain joins TRBV6-5 and TRBJ1-1, with 8 nucleotides matching TRBD1. After removal of 2 bases from V and 5 bases from J, the junction contained 4 bases not matched to a gene. The length of the CDR3 is 14 residues. The germline V gene encodes CDR1 MNHEY and CDR2 SVGAGI.

The chain employs TRBV27 and TRBJ2-7, with TRBD2 as a possible D gene (5 bases). The CDR3 loop spans 14 amino acids. The V and J ends lost 5 bases and 4 bases respectively, with 15 bases between them. From germline, CDR1 is MNHEY and CDR2 SMNVEV (reference sequence). CDR3 nucleotides: TGTGCCAGCAGTCGGACTGCAGTGGGATACGAGCAGTACTTC. It translates to CASSRTAVGYEQYF.

This clone was observed once. V usage is TRBV6-1 and J usage is TRBJ1-1, with unresolved D. Germline V gene sequence: CDR1 MNHNS, CDR2 SASEGT. Trimming cost V 6 bases and J 0 bases, with 5 bases left between them. The CDR3 contains 12 residues. The CDR3 nucleotides read TGTGCCAGCAGACCCCTGAACACTGAAGCTTTCTTT. Translated, it gives CASRPLNTEAFF.

The V gene is TRBV6-6, the J gene TRBJ2-7; possibly TRBD2 for D (6 bases). Per germline, CDR1 MNHNY and CDR2 SVGAGI (reference sequence). The CDR3 is made up of 12 amino acids. Trimming left V 8 bases short and J 7 bases short, with 15 bases between. The CDR3 region has the DNA TGTGCCAGCGCGGGGAACCCGCGGGAGCAGTACTTC. It specifies CASAGNPREQYF.

CDR3 protein: CASRTLSAEQYF. The CDR3 region has the DNA TGTGCGTCGAGGACCTTGTCCGCCGAGCAGTACTTC. This chain uses TRBV28 with TRBJ2-7; D call uncertain. The germline CDR1 and CDR2 sequences are MDHEN and SYDVKM. The CDR3 covers 12 residues.

The rearrangement joins TRBV4-1 to TRBJ1-2, with D uncertain. The CDR3 runs to 14 residues. Deletions cut 6 bases from V and 6 bases from J, with 17 bases between. In germline, CDR1 is MGHRA, CDR2 YSYEKL. The CDR3 nucleotides are TGCGCCAGCAGTCTTGGGCGGGCGGAAAATGGCTACACCTTC. Residues: CASSLGRAENGYTF.

This chain joins TRBV28 and TRBJ1-2; the D is unclear. Trimming pared 6 bases from V and 1 base from J, leaving 9 bases between. Per germline, CDR1 MDHEN and CDR2 SYDVKM. This CDR3 is 13 amino acids long. This CDR3 is CASSQGNNYGYTF. Here the CDR3 DNA reads TGTGCCAGCAGCCAAGGGAATAACTATGGCTACACCTTC.

The rearrangement links TRBV5-4 to TRBJ2-3; 7 bases align to TRBD2. The germline V gene has CDR1 SGHNT and CDR2 YYREEE (reference sequence). The CDR3 covers 13 residues. The V segment lost 3 bases and the J segment 3 bases; nucleotides outside the gene matches: 1. CDR3 in amino acids: CASSWGGTDTQYF. CDR3 nucleotide sequence: TGTGCCAGCAGCTGGGGGGGAACAGATACGCAGTATTTT.